Listed below are T cell receptor beta chains from one sample, sequenced in a study of blood T cell repertoires in COVID-19. Assay used: immunoSEQ multiplex PCR; TCRdb lists only in-frame clones, some missing. Among more than 85,000 clones listed, roughly 80% were seen once. The source material was peripheral blood. The receptors were gathered from an elderly man with active or convalescent COVID-19. Both conserved end residues are part of each CDR3. Each record gives: J gene, V gene, CDR3 protein.

J: TRBJ1-5; V: TRBV12-3/TRBV12-4; CDR3: CASGRQVGQPQHF
J: TRBJ1-2; V: TRBV5-6; CDR3: CASRLTGTDYGYTF
J: TRBJ2-1; V: TRBV18; CDR3: CASSPYRSSYNEQFF
J: TRBJ2-7; V: TRBV7-6; CDR3: CASSPQPAGAYEQYF
J: TRBJ2-3; V: TRBV5-1; CDR3: CASSQKPGHRTDTQYF
J: TRBJ2-3; V: TRBV11-2; CDR3: CASSYGRGAQPKADTQYF
J: TRBJ2-7; V: TRBV6-1; CDR3: CASSEYPAGGVDEQYF
J: TRBJ1-4; V: TRBV27; CDR3: CASRGTGSGEKLFF
J: TRBJ1-1; V: TRBV5-5; CDR3: CASSPQGARDTEAFF
J: TRBJ2-2; V: TRBV2; CDR3: CASRLLGELFF